These T cell receptor beta chains were read from a single sample in a study of cytomegalovirus exposure and HLA in healthy donors. Clones were read by immunoSEQ multiplex PCR, and TCRdb kept only the in-frame ones, dropping some. The sample holds just over 150,000 clones, around 74% seen once. The sequencing sample was made of PBMCs. The receptors here all came from a woman between 25 and 40 years old in good health and CMV-seronegative. Both conserved end residues are part of each CDR3. A D gene is named only where the DNA matches it firmly. Only part of the rows carry a size: once, few, many, or a class if the clone is expanded.

>NA|TRBV2|NA|11|TRBJ2-7
TGTGCCAGCAGTTACAGGTACGAGCAGTACTTC
CASSYRYEQYF
>NA|TRBV6-1|TRBD2|14|TRBJ2-7
TGTGCCAGCAGAGAGAGCGGGGGCTCCTACGAGCAGTACTTC
CASRESGGSYEQYF
>NA|TRBV19|NA|15|TRBJ1-5
TGTGCCAGTAGTCCGGTCTACAGCTTAAATCAGCCCCAGCATTTT
CASSPVYSLNQPQHF
>NA|TRBV5-4|NA|14|TRBJ1-2
TGTGCCAGCAGCGCGCCCCAGGGGACCTATGGCTACACCTTC
CASSAPQGTYGYTF
>NA|TRBV27|NA|12|TRBJ1-1
TGTGCCAGCTGGGGGCCTGATATTGAAGCTTTCTTT
CASWGPDIEAFF
>NA|TRBV5-1|TRBD2|18|TRBJ2-5
TGCGCCAGCAGCTCCGGGACTAGCGGGGGGGGAGGACAAGAGACCCAGTACTTC
CASSSGTSGGGGQETQYF
>NA|TRBV9|TRBD2|16|TRBJ2-3
TGTGCCAGCAGCGTAAAACTAGCGGGGGTGACAGATACGCAGTATTTT
CASSVKLAGVTDTQYF
>few|TRBV2|NA|11|TRBJ1-1
TGTGCCAGCTTAGTCAACACTGAAGCTTTCTTT
CASLVNTEAFF
>once|TRBV18|TRBD2|17|TRBJ2-5
TGTGCCAGCTCACCACAGTCGTCGACTAGCGGCGAAGAGACCCAGTACTTC
CASSPQSSTSGEETQYF
>NA|TRBV11-3|TRBD1|15|TRBJ2-7
TGTGCCAGCAGCCCAGGGACAGGGAGCCTCGGGGAGCAGTACTTC
CASSPGTGSLGEQYF
>NA|TRBV10-3|TRBD2|15|TRBJ2-5
TGTGCCATCAGGACTAGCGGGGGCCACCAAGAGACCCAGTACTTC
CAIRTSGGHQETQYF
>once|TRBV7-9|NA|14|TRBJ1-5
TGTTCCAGCAGCTTTGGGGGGGCCCATCAGCCCCAGCATTTT
CSSSFGGAHQPQHF
>NA|TRBV6-1|TRBD1|16|TRBJ1-2
TGTGCCAGCAGTGAGCAGGGGGACAGGGGGCCCTATGGCTACACCTTC
CASSEQGDRGPYGYTF
>once|TRBV7-8|TRBD1|16|TRBJ1-4
TGTGCCAGCAGCTACGGGACAGGCCGTGGGCTTGAAAAACTGTTTTTT
CASSYGTGRGLEKLFF
>NA|TRBV5-4|TRBD1|15|TRBJ1-1
TGTGCCAGCAGCGGCTGGGACAGCATGAACACTGAAGCTTTCTTT
CASSGWDSMNTEAFF
>NA|TRBV19|TRBD1|15|TRBJ2-7
TGTGCCAGTAGGTCCGCCGGACAGGGGAAGTACGAGCAGTACTTC
CASRSAGQGKYEQYF
>NA|TRBV7-2|TRBD1|15|TRBJ2-1
TGTGCCAGCAGCTCCCGGGACAGGGTCGGCAATGAGCAGTTCTTC
CASSSRDRVGNEQFF
>NA|TRBV30|NA|11|TRBJ2-1
TGTGCCTGGAGTGGAGAATATGAGCAGTTCTTC
CAWSGEYEQFF
>NA|TRBV5-1|NA|16|TRBJ2-1
TGCGCCAGCAGCAGGGCGCCAGGGGACCCCTACAATGAGCAGTTCTTC
CASSRAPGDPYNEQFF
>NA|TRBV18|NA|15|TRBJ1-5
TGTGCCAGCTCGGAACAGGGTGTTGGCAATCAGCCCCAGCATTTT
CASSEQGVGNQPQHF
>NA|TRBV19|TRBD2|16|TRBJ2-1
TGTGCCAGTACCCCCGGGGGGGTAACGGTCATAAGTGAGCAGTTCTTC
CASTPGGVTVISEQFF
>NA|TRBV27|TRBD2|16|TRBJ2-1
TGTGCCAGCAGTATATCCGGGTCCTCGGCGGGGGTCGAGCAGTTCTTC
CASSISGSSAGVEQFF
>NA|TRBV5-4|NA|16|TRBJ2-7
TGTGCCAGCAGCTTGGCCAAGGGGGGGAGTCCCTACGAGCAGTACTTC
CASSLAKGGSPYEQYF
>NA|TRBV5-6|NA|16|TRBJ2-6
TGTGCCAGCAGCATGGAGGCGTTCTTGGGGGCCAACGGCCTGACTTTC
CASSMEAFLGANGLTF
>once|TRBV7-6|NA|14|TRBJ1-5
TGTGCCAGCAGTCCAGACAGAAACAATCAGCCCCAGCATTTT
CASSPDRNNQPQHF
>NA|TRBV2|NA|13|TRBJ2-7
TGTGCCAGCAGTGATCGGGTATCCTACGAGCAGTACTTC
CASSDRVSYEQYF
>NA|TRBV28|NA|14|TRBJ2-3
TGTGCCAGCAGTTTAAGACAGTACACAGATACGCAGTATTTT
CASSLRQYTDTQYF
>NA|TRBV21-1|NA|18|TRBJ1-3
TGTGCCAGCAGCAAAGGGGGCAAAGTACCAAGCTCTGGAAACACCATATATTTT
CASSKGGKVPSSGNTIYF
>once|TRBV5-1|NA|16|TRBJ2-3
TGCGCCAGCAGCTTGATTCAGGGGCTGGGAACAGATACGCAGTATTTT
CASSLIQGLGTDTQYF
>NA|TRBV30|NA|11|TRBJ2-5
TGTGCCTGGAGTGTACTGGAGACCCAGTACTTC
CAWSVLETQYF
>NA|TRBV6-1|NA|14|TRBJ1-2
TGTGCCAGCAGTGTGCAGGCGGGACTTTATGGCTACACCTTC
CASSVQAGLYGYTF
>once|TRBV5-4|NA|14|TRBJ1-2
TGTGCCAGCAGCTTGCAGAACGGGGTATCTGGCTACACCTTC
CASSLQNGVSGYTF
>NA|TRBV7-8|NA|14|TRBJ2-5
TGTGCCAGCAGCTTGTATGGACTTCGGGAGACCCAGTACTTC
CASSLYGLRETQYF
>once|TRBV5-4|TRBD2|14|TRBJ2-5
TGTGCCAGCAGCTTTCACGGGGGGGCAGAGACCCAGTACTTC
CASSFHGGAETQYF
>NA|TRBV5-4|TRBD1|12|TRBJ1-2
TGTGCCAGCAGCGAAGGGACAGCTGGCTACACCTTC
CASSEGTAGYTF
>NA|TRBV11-3|TRBD2|13|TRBJ2-5
TGTGCCAGCAGCTTAGGGGAGGGGGAGACCCAGTACTTC
CASSLGEGETQYF
>NA|TRBV21-1|NA|13|TRBJ2-5
TGTGCCAGCAGCACCCCCCTCCAAGAGACCCAGTACTTC
CASSTPLQETQYF
>NA|TRBV5-4|NA|14|TRBJ2-2
TGTGCCAGCAGCTTGACAGGCGGCACCGGGGAGCTGTTTTTT
CASSLTGGTGELFF
>NA|TRBV4-1|NA|13|TRBJ2-5
TGCGCCAGCAGCCAAGTCCTAGTTGGGACCCAGTACTTC
CASSQVLVGTQYF
>NA|TRBV19|TRBD1|14|TRBJ1-2
TGTGCCAGTAGTACCGCGACAGGGAATTATGGCTACACCTTC
CASSTATGNYGYTF
>NA|TRBV11-2|NA|13|TRBJ2-7
TGTGCCAGCAGCTTAAATTCGGTGTACGAGCAGTACTTC
CASSLNSVYEQYF
>NA|TRBV6-5|TRBD2|14|TRBJ2-3
TGTGCCAGCAGTTACCGGGGGGGCACAGATACGCAGTATTTT
CASSYRGGTDTQYF
>NA|TRBV7-9|NA|15|TRBJ1-5
TGTGCCAGCAGCTTAGGAGGTGATAGCAATCAGCCCCAGCATTTT
CASSLGGDSNQPQHF
>NA|TRBV18|NA|13|TRBJ2-3
TGTGCCAGCTCACCAAGGGGTGCAGATACGCAGTATTTT
CASSPRGADTQYF
>NA|TRBV7-2|NA|13|TRBJ2-1
TGTGCCAGCAGCCCTCTCGGGGATAATGAGCAGTTCTTC
CASSPLGDNEQFF
>NA|TRBV7-2|NA|15|TRBJ1-1
TGTGCCAGCAACCCTGGCGACAGGCGGACGACTGAAGCTTTCTTT
CASNPGDRRTTEAFF
>NA|TRBV28|NA|13|TRBJ1-3
TGTGCCAGCAAAAGAGTATCTGGAAACACCATATATTTT
CASKRVSGNTIYF